The sequence of this TCR beta chain was determined in a study of post-analysis software for immune sequencing data. Whole-study findings and limits: In patients, about five TRBV segments were more frequent than in controls, with TRBV5-6, TRBV5-1 and TRBV20-1 among them.

Notes on this clonotype: Its antigen is still unknown.

The library was made from cDNA and included unique molecular identifiers. MiXCR, applied by TCRdb to the PCR reads, yields one record per CDR3 protein. The table has under 200,000 distinct CDR3 sequences, over 25% seen once; the top ten hold around 3.7%. V was clipped by 2 bases and J by 3 bases, with 5 bases between them. The CDR3 has 12 amino acids. Germline loops: CDR1 DFQATT, CDR2 SNEGSKA (reference sequence). The receptor was isolated from a girl aged 2-17 years with multiple sclerosis. Sequencing used blood. This chain connects TRBV20-1 to TRBJ1-5; D gene uncertain. CDR3 sequence: CSARQSNQPQHF. The CDR3 bases are TGCAGTGCTAGACAGTCCAATCAGCCCCAGCATTTT.